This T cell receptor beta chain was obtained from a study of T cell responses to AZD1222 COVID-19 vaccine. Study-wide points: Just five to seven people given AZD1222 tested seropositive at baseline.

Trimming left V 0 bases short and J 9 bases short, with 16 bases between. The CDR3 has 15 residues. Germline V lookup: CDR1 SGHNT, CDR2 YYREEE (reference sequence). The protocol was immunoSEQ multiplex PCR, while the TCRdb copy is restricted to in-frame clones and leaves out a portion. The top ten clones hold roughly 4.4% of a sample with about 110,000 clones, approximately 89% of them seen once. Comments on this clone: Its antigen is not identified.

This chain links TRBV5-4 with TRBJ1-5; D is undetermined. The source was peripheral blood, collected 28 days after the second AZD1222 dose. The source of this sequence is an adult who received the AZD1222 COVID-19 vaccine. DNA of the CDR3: TGTGCCAGCAGCTTGGACGGATCCCCGTCGGGGCCCCAGCATTTT. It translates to CASSLDGSPSGPQHF.